This T cell receptor (beta chain) was recovered during a study of blood T cell repertoires in COVID-19. TCRdb's table, derived via immunoSEQ multiplex PCR, lists solely in-frame clones and lacks some. The repertoire holds about 19,000 clones, with roughly 86% as singletons. The TCR originated in a human donor in a cohort sampled during active COVID-19. Sequenced material: peripheral blood.

The CDR3 loop is CASSSSYLGPTYEQYF. Here the CDR3 DNA reads TGTGCCAGCAGCTCATCCTACCTGGGGCCAACCTACGAGCAGTACTTC. The chain is built from TRBV14 and TRBJ2-7; maybe TRBD1 (5 bases). V gave up 5 bases and J gave up 2 bases, with 19 bases separating them. The CDR3 is 16 amino acids. CDR1 SGHDN and CDR2 FVKESK come from the germline V gene.